This T cell receptor beta chain was profiled in a study of T cells after yellow fever vaccination. Germline V gives CDR1 LNHNV, CDR2 YYDKDF (reference sequence). The CDR3 extends over 14 amino acids. The V end lost 0 bases, the J end lost 8 bases, and 8 bases lay between the germline ends. This clonotype was seen only a few times. Its antigen remains unidentified. Study findings and constraints: Overlap between CD4 and CD8 compartments was detected for a small share of clonotypes. Peaking faster, on day 5 versus 15, the secondary response was nonetheless weaker. Most clones from primary vaccination resurfaced after the booster (under 97% CD4, over 85% CD8).

TCR cDNA, made by 5'RACE template switching, carried an added universal primer site and UMIs. TCRdb ran MiXCR on the 5' RACE reads and lists one entry per CDR3 protein. Of about 210,000 distinct CDR3 sequences listed, roughly 3.3% are singletons. The source was CD4+ T cells sorted from PBMCs, collected 10 days after the yellow fever booster vaccination. This chain joins TRBV15 and TRBJ2-6; TRBD1 or TRBD2 may be the D gene (5 bases each). This TCR derives from a man aged 18-30 years who received the YFV17D yellow fever vaccine. The CDR3 nucleotides read TGTGCCACCAGCAGAGATCAGGGACCCAACGTCCTGACTTTC. The encoded protein is CATSRDQGPNVLTF. The whole variable domain, remainder taken from reference TRBV15 and TRBJ2-6, is DAMVIQNPRYQVTQFGKPVTLSCSQTLNHNVMYWYQQKSSQAPKLLFHYYDKDFNNEADTPDNFQSRRPNTSFCFLDIRSPGLGDTAMYLCATSRDQGPNVLTFGAGSRLTVL.